Sequencing of this TCR beta chain was carried out in a study of blood T cell repertoires in COVID-19. Study context: Acute-phase and convalescent COVID-19 samples originated in the United States, Italy and Spain. The analysed material was cDNA or gDNA that came from T cells, B-cell-depleted T cells, or PBMCs.

CDR1 and CDR2 from the germline V gene are ENHRY and SYGVKD. V lost 2 bases, J lost 2 bases, and 1 base stayed unmatched. The CDR3 is made up of 14 amino acids. Sequencing used immunoSEQ multiplex PCR; TCRdb keeps in-frame clones, though not all of them. The sample consists of about 140,000 clones, about 91% of them appearing once. Sequenced material: peripheral blood. This clonotype was sampled from a human donor in a cohort sampled during active COVID-19. The chain has TRBV10-3 and TRBJ2-7; 9 bases agree with TRBD1. This chain's CDR3 is CAISEGTGPYEQYF. The CDR3, as DNA: TGTGCCATCAGTGAGGGGACAGGGCCCTACGAGCAGTACTTC.